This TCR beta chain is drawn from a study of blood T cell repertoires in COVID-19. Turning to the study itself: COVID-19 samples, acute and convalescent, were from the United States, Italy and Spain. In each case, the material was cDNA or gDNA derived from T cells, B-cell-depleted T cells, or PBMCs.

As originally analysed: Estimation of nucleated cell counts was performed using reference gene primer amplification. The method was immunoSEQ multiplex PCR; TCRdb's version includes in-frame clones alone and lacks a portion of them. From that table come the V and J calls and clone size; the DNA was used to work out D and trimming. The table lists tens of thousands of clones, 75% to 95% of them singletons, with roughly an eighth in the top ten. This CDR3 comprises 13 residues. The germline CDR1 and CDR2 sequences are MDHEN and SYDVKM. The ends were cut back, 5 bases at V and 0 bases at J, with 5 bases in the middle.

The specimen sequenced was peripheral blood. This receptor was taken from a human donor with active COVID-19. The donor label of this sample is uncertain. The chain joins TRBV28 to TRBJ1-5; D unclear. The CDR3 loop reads CASSVYSNQPQHF. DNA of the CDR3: TGTGCCAGCAGTGTCTATAGCAATCAGCCCCAGCATTTT. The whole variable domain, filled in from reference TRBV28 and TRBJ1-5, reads DVKVTQSSRYLVKRTGEKVFLECVQDMDHENMFWYRQDPGLGLRLIYFSYDVKMKEKGDIPEGYSVSREKKERFSLILESASTNQTSMYLCASSVYSNQPQHFGDGTRLSIL.